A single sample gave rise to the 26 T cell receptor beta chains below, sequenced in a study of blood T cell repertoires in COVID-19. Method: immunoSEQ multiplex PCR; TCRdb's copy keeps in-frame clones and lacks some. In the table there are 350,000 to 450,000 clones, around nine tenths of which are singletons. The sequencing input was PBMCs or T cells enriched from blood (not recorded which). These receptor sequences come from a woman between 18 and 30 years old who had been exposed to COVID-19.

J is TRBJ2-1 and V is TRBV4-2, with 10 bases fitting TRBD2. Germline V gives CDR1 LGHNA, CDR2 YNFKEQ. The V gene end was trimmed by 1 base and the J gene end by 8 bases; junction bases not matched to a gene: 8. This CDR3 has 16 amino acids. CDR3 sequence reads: CASSQAWSGGGDEQFF. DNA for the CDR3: TGTGCCAGCAGCCAAGCCTGGAGCGGGGGGGGCGATGAGCAGTTCTTC.

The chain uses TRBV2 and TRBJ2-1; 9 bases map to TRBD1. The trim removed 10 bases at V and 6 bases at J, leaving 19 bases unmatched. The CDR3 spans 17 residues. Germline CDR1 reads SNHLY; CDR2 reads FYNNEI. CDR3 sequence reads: CATLPFDRGGLTNEQFF. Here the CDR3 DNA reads TGTGCCACGTTACCTTTCGACAGGGGGGGACTTACCAATGAGCAGTTCTTC. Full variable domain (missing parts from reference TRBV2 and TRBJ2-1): EPEVTQTPSHQVTQMGQEVILRCVPISNHLYFYWYRQILGQKVEFLVSFYNNEISEKSEIFDDQFSVERPDGSNFTLKIRSTKLEDSAMYFCATLPFDRGGLTNEQFFGPGTRLTVL.

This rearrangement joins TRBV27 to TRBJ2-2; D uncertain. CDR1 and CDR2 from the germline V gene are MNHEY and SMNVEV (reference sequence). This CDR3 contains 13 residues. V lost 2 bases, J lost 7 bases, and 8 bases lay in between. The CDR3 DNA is TGTGCCAGCAGTTTAGGGCATATCGGGGAGCTGTTTTTT. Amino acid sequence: CASSLGHIGELFF.

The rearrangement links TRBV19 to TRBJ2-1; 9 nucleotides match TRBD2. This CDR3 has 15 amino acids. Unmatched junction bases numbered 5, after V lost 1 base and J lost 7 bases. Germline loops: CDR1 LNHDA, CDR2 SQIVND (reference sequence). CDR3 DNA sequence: TGTGCCAGTAGTATAGGTTACAGCGGGAGGAATGAGCAGTTCTTC. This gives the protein CASSIGYSGRNEQFF.

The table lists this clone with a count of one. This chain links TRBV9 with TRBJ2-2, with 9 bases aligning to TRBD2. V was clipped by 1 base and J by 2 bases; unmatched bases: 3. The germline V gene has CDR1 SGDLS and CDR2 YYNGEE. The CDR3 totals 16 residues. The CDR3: CASSVRRGGNTGELFF. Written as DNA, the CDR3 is TGTGCCAGCAGCGTACGGCGGGGGGGCAACACCGGGGAGCTGTTTTTT.

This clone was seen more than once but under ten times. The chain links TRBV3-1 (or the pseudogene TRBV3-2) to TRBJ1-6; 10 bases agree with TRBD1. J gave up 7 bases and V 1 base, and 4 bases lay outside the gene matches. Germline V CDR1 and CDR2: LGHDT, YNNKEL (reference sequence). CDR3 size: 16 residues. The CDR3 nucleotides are TGTGCCAGCAGCCAAGGGACAGGGGGGTTAAATTCACCCCTCCACTTT. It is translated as CASSQGTGGLNSPLHF.

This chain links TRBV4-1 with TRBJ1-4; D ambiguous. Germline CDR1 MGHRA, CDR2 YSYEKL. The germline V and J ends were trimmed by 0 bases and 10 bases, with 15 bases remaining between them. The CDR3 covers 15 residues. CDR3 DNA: TGCGCCAGCAGCCAAGAAGCTATTACCCGTCGAAAACTGTTTTTT. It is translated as CASSQEAITRRKLFF.

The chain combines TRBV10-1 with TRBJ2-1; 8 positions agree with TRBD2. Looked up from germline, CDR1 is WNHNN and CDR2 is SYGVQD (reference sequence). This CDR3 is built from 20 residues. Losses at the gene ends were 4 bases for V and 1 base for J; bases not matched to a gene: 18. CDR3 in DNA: TGCGCCAGCAGTGGAGCCCAGGGCGGGCCAGCGGGAGTATCCTACAATGAGCAGTTCTTC. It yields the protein CASSGAQGGPAGVSYNEQFF.

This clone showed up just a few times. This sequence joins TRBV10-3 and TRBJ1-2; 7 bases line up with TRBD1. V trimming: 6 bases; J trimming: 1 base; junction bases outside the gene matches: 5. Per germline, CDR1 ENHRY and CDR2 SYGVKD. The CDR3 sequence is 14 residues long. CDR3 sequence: CAISRDSLNYGYTF. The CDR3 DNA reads TGTGCCATCAGCCGGGACAGCCTTAACTATGGCTACACCTTC.

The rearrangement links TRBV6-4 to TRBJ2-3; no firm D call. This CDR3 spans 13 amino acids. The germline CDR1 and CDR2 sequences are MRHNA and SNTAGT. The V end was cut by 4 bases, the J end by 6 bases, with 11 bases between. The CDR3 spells CASSAQLSDTQYF. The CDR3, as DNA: TGTGCCAGCAGTGCTCAATTGAGCGATACGCAGTATTTT.

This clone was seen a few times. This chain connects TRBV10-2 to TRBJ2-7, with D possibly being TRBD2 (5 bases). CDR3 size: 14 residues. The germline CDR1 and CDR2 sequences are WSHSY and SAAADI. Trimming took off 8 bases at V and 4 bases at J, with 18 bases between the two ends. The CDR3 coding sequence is TGCGCCAGCTCCGAGGGATACAGTTCTTACGAGCAGTACTTC. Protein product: CASSEGYSSYEQYF.

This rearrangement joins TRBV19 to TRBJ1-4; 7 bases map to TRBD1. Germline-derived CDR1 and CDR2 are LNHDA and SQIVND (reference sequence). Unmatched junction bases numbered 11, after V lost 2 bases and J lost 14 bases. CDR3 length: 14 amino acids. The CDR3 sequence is CASSIPRWAGGLFF. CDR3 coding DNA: TGTGCCAGTAGTATACCCCGGTGGGCAGGGGGGCTGTTTTTT.

In nucleotides, the CDR3 is TGCAGCGCTGGGGCCGGGACTAGCAGATACAATGAGCAGTTCTTC. Its protein product is CSAGAGTSRYNEQFF. The J gene is TRBJ2-1, the V gene TRBV29-1, with 9 bases lining up with TRBD2. This CDR3 comprises 15 residues. Unmatched junction bases numbered 11, after V lost 7 bases and J lost 4 bases. The germline V gene has CDR1 SQVTM and CDR2 ANQGSEA.

CDR3: CASSQTAGLYEQYF. The CDR3 nucleotides read TGCGCCAGCAGCCAAACCGCAGGCCTCTACGAGCAGTACTTC. The J gene is TRBJ2-7, the V gene TRBV4-1; D is undetermined. Per the germline V gene, CDR1 is MGHRA and CDR2 is YSYEKL. This CDR3 has 14 amino acids. The V and J ends lost 2 bases and 3 bases respectively, with 11 bases between them.

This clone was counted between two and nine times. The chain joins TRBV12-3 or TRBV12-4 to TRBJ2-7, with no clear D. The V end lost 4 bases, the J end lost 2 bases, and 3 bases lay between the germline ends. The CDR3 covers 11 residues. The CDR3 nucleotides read TGTGCCAGCAGTTCCGCCTACGAGCAGTACTTC. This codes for CASSSAYEQYF.

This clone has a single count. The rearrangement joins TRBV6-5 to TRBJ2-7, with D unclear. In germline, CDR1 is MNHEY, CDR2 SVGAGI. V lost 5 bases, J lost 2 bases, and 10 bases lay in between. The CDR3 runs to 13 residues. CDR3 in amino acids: CASSTVPAYEQYF. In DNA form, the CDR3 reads TGTGCCAGCAGTACAGTCCCGGCCTACGAGCAGTACTTC.

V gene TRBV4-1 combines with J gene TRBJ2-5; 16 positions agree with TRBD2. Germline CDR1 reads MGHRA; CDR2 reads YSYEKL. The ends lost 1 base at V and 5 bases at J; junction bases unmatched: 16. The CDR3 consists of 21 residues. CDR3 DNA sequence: TGCGCCAGCAGCCAAGCTCCACAGCCCCCGGGACTAGCGGGAGGGTATGAGACCCAGTACTTC. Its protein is CASSQAPQPPGLAGGYETQYF.

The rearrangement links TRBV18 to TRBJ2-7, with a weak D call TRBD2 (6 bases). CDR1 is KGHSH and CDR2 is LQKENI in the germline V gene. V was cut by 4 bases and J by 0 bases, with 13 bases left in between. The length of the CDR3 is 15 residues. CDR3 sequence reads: CASSLLARSSYEQYF. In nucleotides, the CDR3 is TGTGCCAGCTCACTCCTAGCGCGGAGCTCCTACGAGCAGTACTTC. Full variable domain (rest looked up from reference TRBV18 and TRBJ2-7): NAGVMQNPRHLVRRRGQEARLRCSPMKGHSHVYWYRQLPEEGLKFMVYLQKENIIDESGMPKERFSAEFPKEGPSILRIQQVVRGDSAAYFCASSLLARSSYEQYFGPGTRLTVT.

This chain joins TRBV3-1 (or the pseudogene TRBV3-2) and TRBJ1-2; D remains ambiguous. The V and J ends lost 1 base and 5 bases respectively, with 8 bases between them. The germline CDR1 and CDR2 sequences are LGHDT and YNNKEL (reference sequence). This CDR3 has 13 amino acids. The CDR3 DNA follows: TGTGCCAGCAGCCAAGTTAGGGAGTATGGCTACACCTTC. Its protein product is CASSQVREYGYTF.

The CDR3 DNA follows: TGTGCCAGCAGCTCTAGAGGGGGGGGCACTGAAGCTTTCTTT. Encoded protein: CASSSRGGGTEAFF. The chain links TRBV5-6 to TRBJ1-1; tentatively, D is TRBD1 (6 bases). The length of the CDR3 is 14 residues. Trimming left V 3 bases short and J 4 bases short, with 13 bases between. Per the germline V gene, CDR1 is SGHDT and CDR2 is YYEEEE.

The CDR3 here is CASSRKGRYGYTF. The DNA of the CDR3 is TGCGCCAGCAGTAGGAAGGGGCGCTATGGCTACACCTTC. V gene TRBV10-1 combines with J gene TRBJ1-2, with D perhaps matching TRBD1 (5 bases). Between the trimmed V and J ends, which lost 5 bases and 4 bases, there was a span of 11 bases. Germline values: CDR1 WNHNN, CDR2 SYGVQD (reference sequence). The CDR3 sequence is 13 residues long.

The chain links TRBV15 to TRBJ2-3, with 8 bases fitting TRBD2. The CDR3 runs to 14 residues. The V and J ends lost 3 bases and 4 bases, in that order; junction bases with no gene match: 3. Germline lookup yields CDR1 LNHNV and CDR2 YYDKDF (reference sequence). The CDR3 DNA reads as TGTGCCACCAGCAGTGGAGCGGGGGCAGATACGCAGTATTTT. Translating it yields CATSSGAGADTQYF.

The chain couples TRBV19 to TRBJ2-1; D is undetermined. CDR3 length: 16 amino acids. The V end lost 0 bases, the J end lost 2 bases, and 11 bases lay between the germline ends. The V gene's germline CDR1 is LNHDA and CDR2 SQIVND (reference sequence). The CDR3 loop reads CASSIDSGYAYNEQFF. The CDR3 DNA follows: TGTGCCAGTAGTATAGATTCAGGCTACGCCTACAATGAGCAGTTCTTC.

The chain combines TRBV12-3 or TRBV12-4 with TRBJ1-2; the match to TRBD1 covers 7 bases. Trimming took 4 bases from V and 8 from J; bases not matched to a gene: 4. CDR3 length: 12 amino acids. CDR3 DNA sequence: TGTGCCAGCAGTTCCACAGGGGAGGGCTACACCTTC. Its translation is CASSSTGEGYTF.

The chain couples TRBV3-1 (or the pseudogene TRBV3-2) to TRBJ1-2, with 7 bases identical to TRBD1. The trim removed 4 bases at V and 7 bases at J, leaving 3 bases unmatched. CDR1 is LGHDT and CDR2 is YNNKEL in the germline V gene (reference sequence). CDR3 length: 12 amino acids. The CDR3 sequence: CASSLTGSGYTF. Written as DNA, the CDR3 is TGTGCCAGCAGCCTGACAGGGTCTGGCTACACCTTC.

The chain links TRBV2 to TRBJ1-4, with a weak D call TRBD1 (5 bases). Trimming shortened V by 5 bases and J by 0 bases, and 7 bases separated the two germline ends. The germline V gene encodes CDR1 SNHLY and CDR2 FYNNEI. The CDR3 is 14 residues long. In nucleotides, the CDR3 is TGTGCCAGCAGTTGGACAACAACTAATGAAAAACTGTTTTTT. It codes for CASSWTTTNEKLFF.